These 5 T cell receptor beta chains share one sample of origin, sequenced in a study of T cells expressing NK-cell markers. TCRdb reprocessed the 5' RACE reads and stores each CDR3 protein as one record, lacking DNA. The sample table sets out 400,000 or so distinct CDR3 sequences. Sequenced sample: blood T cells: a sorted CD56 or NKG2C T cell subset, CD4+ or CD8+ T cells, or bulk PBMC T cells (not recorded which). All receptors come from a woman aged 45-60 years in good health.

The chain employs TRBV3-1 and TRBJ2-2. Germline assignment: CDR1 LGHDT and CDR2 YNNKEL (reference sequence). The CDR3 sequence is 12 residues long. This CDR3 is CASSQDLGPLFF. The entire variable domain, with the rest obtained from reference TRBV3-1 and TRBJ2-2, is as follows: DTAVSQTPKYLVTQMGNDKSIKCEQNLGHDTMYWYKQDSKKFLKIMFSYNNKELIINETVPNRFSPKSPDKAHLNLHINSLELGDSAVYFCASSQDLGPLFFGEGSRLTVL.

The chain recombines TRBV7-8 with TRBJ2-1; the D gene TCRdb calls, TRBD2, cannot be checked with no DNA. The CDR3 has 15 amino acids. CDR1 and CDR2 from the germline V gene are SGHVS and FQNEAQ. Here the CDR3 reads CASSLAIGLKDEQFF. Filled out from reference TRBV7-8 and TRBJ2-1, the complete variable domain reads GAGVSQSPRYKVAKRGQDVALRCDPISGHVSLFWYQQALGQGPEFLTYFQNEAQLDKSGLPSDRFFAERPEGSVSTLKIQRTQQEDSAVYLCASSLAIGLKDEQFFGPGTRLTVL.

This chain's CDR3 is CASSLVLAGVRNRELFF. V usage is TRBV5-1 and J usage is TRBJ2-2; the D call from TCRdb, TRBD2, cannot be confirmed without DNA. CDR1 is SGHRS, CDR2 YFSETQ, per germline. The CDR3 runs to 17 residues.

V usage is TRBV5-1 and J usage is TRBJ2-1; checking the TCRdb D call of TRBD2 is not possible without DNA. Per germline, CDR1 SGHRS and CDR2 YFSETQ. The CDR3 runs 16 residues. This CDR3 is CASSLGPGLGGNEQFF.

This chain connects TRBV20-1 to TRBJ2-4; TCRdb names TRBD2, which stays unverified in the absence of DNA. Germline V CDR1 and CDR2: DFQATT, SNEGSKA (reference sequence). The CDR3 length is 14 residues. CDR3 sequence: CSAPIAGAKNIQYF.